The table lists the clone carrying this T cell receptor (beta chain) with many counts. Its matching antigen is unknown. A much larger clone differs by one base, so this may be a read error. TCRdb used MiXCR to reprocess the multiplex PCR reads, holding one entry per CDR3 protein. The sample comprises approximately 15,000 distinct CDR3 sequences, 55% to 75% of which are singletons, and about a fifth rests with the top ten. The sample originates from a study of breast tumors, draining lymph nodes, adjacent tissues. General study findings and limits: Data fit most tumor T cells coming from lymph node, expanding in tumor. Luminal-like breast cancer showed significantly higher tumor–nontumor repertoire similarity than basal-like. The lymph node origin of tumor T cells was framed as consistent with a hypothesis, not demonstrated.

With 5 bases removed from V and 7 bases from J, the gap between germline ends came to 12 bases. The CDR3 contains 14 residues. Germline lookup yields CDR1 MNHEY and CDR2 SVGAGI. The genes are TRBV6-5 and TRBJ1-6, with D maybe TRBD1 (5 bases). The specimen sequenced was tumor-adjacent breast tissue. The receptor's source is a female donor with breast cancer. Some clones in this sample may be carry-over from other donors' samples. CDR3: CASSHERQNSPLHF. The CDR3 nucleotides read TGTGCCAGCAGTCACGAACGACAGAATTCACCCCTCCACTTT.